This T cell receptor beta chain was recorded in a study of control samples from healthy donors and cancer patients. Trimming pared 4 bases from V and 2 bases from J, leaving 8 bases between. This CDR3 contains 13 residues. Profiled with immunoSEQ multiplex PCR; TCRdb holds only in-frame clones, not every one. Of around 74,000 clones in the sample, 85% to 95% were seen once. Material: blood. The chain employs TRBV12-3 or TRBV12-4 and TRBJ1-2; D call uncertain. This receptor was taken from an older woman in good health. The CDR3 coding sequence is TGTGCCAGCAGTTCCCGGGGAAACTATGGCTACACCTTC. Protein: CASSSRGNYGYTF.